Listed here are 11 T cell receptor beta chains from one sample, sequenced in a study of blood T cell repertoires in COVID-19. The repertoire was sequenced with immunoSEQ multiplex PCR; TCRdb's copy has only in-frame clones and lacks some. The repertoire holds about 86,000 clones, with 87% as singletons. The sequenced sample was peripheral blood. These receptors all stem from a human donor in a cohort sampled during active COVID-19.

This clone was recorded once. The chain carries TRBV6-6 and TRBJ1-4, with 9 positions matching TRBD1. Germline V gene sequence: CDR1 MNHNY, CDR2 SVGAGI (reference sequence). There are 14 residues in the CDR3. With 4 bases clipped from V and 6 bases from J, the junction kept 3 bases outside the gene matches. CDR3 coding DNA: TGTGCCAGCAGTTCCACAGGGGGCGATGAAAAACTGTTTTTT. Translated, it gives CASSSTGGDEKLFF.

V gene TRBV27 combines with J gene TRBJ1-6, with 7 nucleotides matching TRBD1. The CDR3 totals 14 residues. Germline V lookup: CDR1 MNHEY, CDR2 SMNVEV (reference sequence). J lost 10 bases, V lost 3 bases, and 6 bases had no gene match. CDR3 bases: TGTGCCAGCAGTTTTAGGGCAGGGGGATCACCCCTCCACTTT. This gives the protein CASSFRAGGSPLHF.

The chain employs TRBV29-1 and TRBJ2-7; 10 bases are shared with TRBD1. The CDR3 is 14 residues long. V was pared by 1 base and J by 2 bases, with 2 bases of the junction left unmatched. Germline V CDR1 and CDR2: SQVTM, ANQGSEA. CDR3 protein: CSVEVGTGAYEQYF. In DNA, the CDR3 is TGCAGCGTTGAAGTGGGGACAGGGGCCTACGAGCAGTACTTC.

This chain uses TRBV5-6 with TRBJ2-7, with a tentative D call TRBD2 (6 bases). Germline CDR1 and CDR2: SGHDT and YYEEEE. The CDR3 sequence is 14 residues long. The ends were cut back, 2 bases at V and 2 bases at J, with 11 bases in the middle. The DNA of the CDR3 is TGTGCCAGCAGCTTCGGGGGACCCGCCTACGAGCAGTACTTC. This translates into CASSFGGPAYEQYF.

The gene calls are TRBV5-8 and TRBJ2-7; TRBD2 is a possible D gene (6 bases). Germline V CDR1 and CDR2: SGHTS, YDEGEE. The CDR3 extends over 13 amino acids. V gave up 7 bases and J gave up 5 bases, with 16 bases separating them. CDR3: CASGGLIIDEQYF. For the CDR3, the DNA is TGTGCCAGCGGGGGACTCATTATAGACGAGCAGTACTTC.

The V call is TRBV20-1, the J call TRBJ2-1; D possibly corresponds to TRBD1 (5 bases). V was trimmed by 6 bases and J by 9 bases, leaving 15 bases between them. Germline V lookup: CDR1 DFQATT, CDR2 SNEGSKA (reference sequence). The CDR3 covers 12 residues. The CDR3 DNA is TGCAGTGCAAGTAAGACGCAGGGTGAGCAGTTCTTC. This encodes CSASKTQGEQFF.

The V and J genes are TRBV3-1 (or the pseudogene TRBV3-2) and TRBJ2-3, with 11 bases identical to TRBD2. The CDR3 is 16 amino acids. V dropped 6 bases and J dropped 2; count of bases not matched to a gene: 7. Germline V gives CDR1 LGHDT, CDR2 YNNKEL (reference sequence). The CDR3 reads CASSPTSGSITDTQYF. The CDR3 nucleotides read TGTGCCAGCAGTCCCACTAGCGGGAGCATCACAGATACGCAGTATTTT.

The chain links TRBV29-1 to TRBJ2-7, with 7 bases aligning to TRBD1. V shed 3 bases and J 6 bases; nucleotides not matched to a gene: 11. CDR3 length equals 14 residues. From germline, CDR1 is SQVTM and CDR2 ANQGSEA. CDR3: CSVDSGTAPIEQYF. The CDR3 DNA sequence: TGCAGCGTTGACTCCGGGACAGCTCCCATCGAGCAGTACTTC.

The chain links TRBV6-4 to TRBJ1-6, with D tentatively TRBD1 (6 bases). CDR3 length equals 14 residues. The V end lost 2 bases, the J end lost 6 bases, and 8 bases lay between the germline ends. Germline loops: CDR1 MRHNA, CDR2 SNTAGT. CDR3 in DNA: TGTGCCAGCAGTGACCAGGGGATTAATTCACCCCTCCACTTT. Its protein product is CASSDQGINSPLHF.

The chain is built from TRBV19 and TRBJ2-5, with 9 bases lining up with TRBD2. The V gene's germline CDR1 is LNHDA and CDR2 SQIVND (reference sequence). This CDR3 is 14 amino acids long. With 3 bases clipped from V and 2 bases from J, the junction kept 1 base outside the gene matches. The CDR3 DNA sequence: TGTGCCAGTAGTATCCTAGCGGGGCAAGAGACCCAGTACTTC. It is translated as CASSILAGQETQYF.

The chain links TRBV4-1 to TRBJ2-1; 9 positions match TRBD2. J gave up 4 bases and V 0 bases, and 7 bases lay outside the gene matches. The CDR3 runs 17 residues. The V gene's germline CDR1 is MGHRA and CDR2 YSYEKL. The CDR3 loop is CASSQDGAGGGYNEQFF. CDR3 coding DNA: TGCGCCAGCAGCCAAGATGGGGCGGGAGGGGGTTACAATGAGCAGTTCTTC.